The TCR beta chain under discussion was sequenced for a study of OX40 agonist ivuxolimab in advanced cancers. Study-level information: Antecedent anti-PD-1, anti-PD-L1 or anti-CTLA-4 therapy was permissible, with under 50% having received some. Study results and caveats: The study found that CD8+ T cells averaged more expanded clones than CD4+. Normalized T-cell clonal expansion was also low in a subset of nonresponders. Among the least clonally expanded were partial responders at 0.1-3.0 mg/kg.

Remarks on this clone: Its antigen is not known.

Sequenced by immunoSEQ multiplex PCR; TCRdb stores in-frame clones only, minus some. Of 37,000 or so clones listed, approximately 79% were seen once; the top ten hold about 1.8%. The V end was cut by 3 bases, the J end by 5 bases, with 12 bases between. The CDR3 spans 13 residues. CDR1 is SQVTM, CDR2 ANQGSEA, per germline. The chain recombines TRBV29-1 with TRBJ2-3; D unresolved. The receptor's source is an adult with an advanced solid tumor such as melanoma, head and neck, liver or kidney cancer. Here the sequenced sample was CD4+ or CD8+ T cells sorted from blood, taken in a trial of the OX40 agonist ivuxolimab. CDR3 sequence reads: CSVEGQALDTQYF. Here the CDR3 DNA reads TGCAGCGTTGAGGGTCAGGCTCTAGATACGCAGTATTTT.